A selection of T cell receptor beta chains follows, all from one sample in a study of cytomegalovirus exposure and HLA in healthy donors. Sequenced by immunoSEQ multiplex PCR; TCRdb stores in-frame clones only, minus some. The sample has 99,000 or so clones, 60% to 85% seen once. Input material: PBMCs. These receptor sequences come from a male donor in good health and CMV-seronegative. Both conserved end residues are part of each CDR3. The order of the fields is V gene, clone size, D gene, J gene, CDR3 protein, CDR3 DNA. D genes are given only for firm matches. Size tells how often a clone was seen (once, few, many) or the class of an expanded clone, and some rows leave it out.

v_gene: TRBV5-6
abundance: .
d_gene: .
j_gene: TRBJ2-7
CDR3aa: CASGEGDRENEQYF
CDR3nt: TGTGCCAGCGGCGAAGGGGACCGGGAGAACGAGCAGTACTTC

v_gene: TRBV19
abundance: once
d_gene: TRBD2
j_gene: TRBJ2-2
CDR3aa: CANPKRGYTGELFF
CDR3nt: TGTGCCAACCCTAAGCGGGGATACACCGGGGAGCTGTTTTTT

v_gene: TRBV19
abundance: .
d_gene: .
j_gene: TRBJ2-2
CDR3aa: CASSSDRASTANTGELFF
CDR3nt: TGTGCCAGTAGTTCCGACAGAGCATCAACCGCGAACACCGGGGAGCTGTTTTTT

v_gene: TRBV15
abundance: .
d_gene: .
j_gene: TRBJ1-1
CDR3aa: CATSLGWDLNTEAFF
CDR3nt: TGTGCCACCAGCCTAGGATGGGACTTGAACACTGAAGCTTTCTTT

v_gene: TRBV4-2
abundance: .
d_gene: TRBD2
j_gene: TRBJ2-1
CDR3aa: CASSQEASGGSYNEQFF
CDR3nt: TGTGCCAGCAGCCAAGAAGCTAGCGGGGGCTCCTACAATGAGCAGTTCTTC

v_gene: TRBV19
abundance: .
d_gene: TRBD2
j_gene: TRBJ2-5
CDR3aa: CASTSGGGGETQYF
CDR3nt: TGTGCCAGTACCTCCGGGGGGGGCGGAGAGACCCAGTACTTC

v_gene: TRBV2
abundance: .
d_gene: TRBD2
j_gene: TRBJ2-5
CDR3aa: CASRGGLEETQYF
CDR3nt: TGTGCCAGCAGGGGGGGACTAGAGGAGACCCAGTACTTC

v_gene: TRBV7-9
abundance: .
d_gene: .
j_gene: TRBJ2-7
CDR3aa: CSSSLESPNEQYF
CDR3nt: TGTTCCAGCAGCTTAGAAAGCCCTAACGAGCAGTACTTC

v_gene: TRBV11-2
abundance: .
d_gene: .
j_gene: TRBJ2-7
CDR3aa: CASSPDYSYEQYF
CDR3nt: TGTGCCAGCAGCCCTGACTACTCCTACGAGCAGTACTTC

v_gene: TRBV6-4
abundance: .
d_gene: TRBD1
j_gene: TRBJ2-2
CDR3aa: CASSDSSGGEVTGELFF
CDR3nt: TGTGCCAGCAGTGACTCGTCAGGGGGCGAAGTCACCGGGGAGCTGTTTTTT

v_gene: TRBV7-9
abundance: .
d_gene: .
j_gene: TRBJ2-7
CDR3aa: CASSPAGTPYEQYF
CDR3nt: TGTGCCAGCAGCCCTGCGGGAACTCCCTACGAGCAGTACTTC

v_gene: TRBV7-2
abundance: .
d_gene: TRBD2
j_gene: TRBJ2-1
CDR3aa: CASSLFPGGSYNEQFF
CDR3nt: TGTGCCAGCAGCTTATTCCCGGGAGGGTCCTACAATGAGCAGTTCTTC

v_gene: TRBV5-1
abundance: .
d_gene: .
j_gene: TRBJ2-1
CDR3aa: CASSPRTYNEQFF
CDR3nt: TGCGCCAGCAGCCCGCGGACTTACAATGAGCAGTTCTTC

v_gene: TRBV19
abundance: .
d_gene: .
j_gene: TRBJ1-2
CDR3aa: CASSRRDPLRGYTF
CDR3nt: TGTGCCAGTAGTAGGCGGGACCCACTCAGGGGCTACACCTTC

v_gene: TRBV18
abundance: .
d_gene: .
j_gene: TRBJ2-7
CDR3aa: CASSPSDSREQYF
CDR3nt: TGTGCCAGCTCACCTAGCGACTCACGCGAGCAGTACTTC

v_gene: TRBV6-6
abundance: .
d_gene: .
j_gene: TRBJ2-7
CDR3aa: CASSYGTTYEQYF
CDR3nt: TGTGCCAGCAGTTACGGGACAACCTACGAGCAGTACTTC

v_gene: TRBV5-6
abundance: .
d_gene: TRBD1
j_gene: TRBJ2-2
CDR3aa: CASSRGQGAITGELFF
CDR3nt: TGTGCCAGCAGCCGGGGACAGGGGGCAATTACCGGGGAGCTGTTTTTT

v_gene: TRBV28
abundance: .
d_gene: TRBD1
j_gene: TRBJ2-7
CDR3aa: CASSPGTGPHEQYF
CDR3nt: TGTGCCAGCAGCCCCGGGACAGGGCCCCACGAGCAGTACTTC

v_gene: TRBV7-2
abundance: .
d_gene: TRBD2
j_gene: TRBJ2-4
CDR3aa: CASSLKYAGGKDIQYF
CDR3nt: TGTGCCAGCAGCTTGAAGTATGCGGGGGGCAAAGACATTCAGTACTTC